Listed below are T cell receptor beta chains from one sample, sequenced in a study of long-term antiretroviral therapy in people with HIV. Repertoires were generated with immunoSEQ multiplex PCR, while TCRdb's copy carries only in-frame clones and drops some. The sample carries tens of thousands of clones, around 83% recorded once. Material: unsorted PBMCs, obtained approximately 2.6 years after starting antiretroviral therapy. Receptors originate from a middle-aged man with HIV. Each CDR3 is given with its conserved first and last residue. Each record gives: CDR3 length, D gene, clone size, J gene, V gene, CDR3 DNA, CDR3 protein. D genes are given only for firm matches. Size is omitted from some rows. Given values are once, few, many or a class for expanded clones.

15 TRBD1 NA TRBJ1-2 TRBV28 TGTGCCAGCAGGATGAGTGGACAGGGGGGATATGGCTACACCTTC CASRMSGQGGYGYTF
16 TRBD2 NA TRBJ2-5 TRBV19 TGTGCCAGTAGTGCCGGGACTAGCGGGAGTGCAGAGACCCAGTACTTC CASSAGTSGSAETQYF
12 TRBD1 once TRBJ1-5 TRBV6-1 TGTGCCAGCAGGGACAGGGTTCAGCCCCAGCATTTT CASRDRVQPQHF
15 NA NA TRBJ1-3 TRBV5-4 TGTGCCAGCAGCTTGAGGGCCGGCTCTGGAAACACCATATATTTT CASSLRAGSGNTIYF
17 NA NA TRBJ1-6 TRBV6-1 TGTGCCAGCAGTGACCTGAGACAGTCGAACTATAATTCACCCCTCCACTTT CASSDLRQSNYNSPLHF
11 NA NA TRBJ1-2 TRBV20-1 TGCAGTGCTAGAGCGGGCTATGGCTACACCTTC CSARAGYGYTF
14 TRBD1 NA TRBJ2-7 TRBV19 TGTGCCAGTAACTGGGGGGACAGGGCGTCCGAGCAGTACTTC CASNWGDRASEQYF
20 TRBD2 NA TRBJ2-1 TRBV10-3 TGTGCCATCAGTGAGTCGAAGCCACTAGCGGGAGGTCCCTCCTACAATGAGCAGTTCTTC CAISESKPLAGGPSYNEQFF
13 TRBD2 NA TRBJ2-1 TRBV10-3 TGTGCCATCACTGCGGGGGCCTACAATGAGCAGTTCTTC CAITAGAYNEQFF
15 TRBD2 NA TRBJ2-3 TRBV6-1 TGTGCCAGCAGTCGACTAGCGGGGGACACAGATACGCAGTATTTT CASSRLAGDTDTQYF
16 TRBD1 NA TRBJ1-5 TRBV18 TGTGCCAGCTCACCCAAGGACAGGGGGCAGGGTCAGCCCCAGCATTTT CASSPKDRGQGQPQHF
16 TRBD1 NA TRBJ1-1 TRBV4-3 TGCGCCAGCAGCCAAGGGGCGCCGACAGGGCACACTGAAGCTTTCTTT CASSQGAPTGHTEAFF
15 NA NA TRBJ2-1 TRBV4-1 TGCGCCAGCAGCCAAGTCGGGACTTCCCTAAAGCGGCAGTTCTTC CASSQVGTSLKRQFF
13 NA NA TRBJ1-4 TRBV4-2 TGTGCCAGCAGCCAACCTCTGGTTGAAAAACTGTTTTTT CASSQPLVEKLFF
15 NA NA TRBJ2-6 TRBV7-8 TGTGCCAGCAGATATACAGGATCTGGGGCCAACGTCCTGACTTTC CASRYTGSGANVLTF
15 NA NA TRBJ2-5 TRBV5-1 TGCGCCAGCAGCTTGGAAGGTCTCGATCAAGAGACCCAGTACTTC CASSLEGLDQETQYF
11 NA NA TRBJ1-1 TRBV28 TGTGCCAGCAGTCCCGACAGTGAAGCTTTCTTT CASSPDSEAFF
12 NA NA TRBJ1-5 TRBV15 TGTGCCACCAGCAGCAGCAATCAGCCCCAGCATTTT CATSSSNQPQHF
16 TRBD1 NA TRBJ2-1 TRBV4-3 TGCGCCAGCAGCCAAGGGCAACAGGGGGCGGCCAATGAGCAGTTCTTC CASSQGQQGAANEQFF
15 TRBD1 NA TRBJ1-2 TRBV2 TGTGCCAGCATGATCTGGGACAGCGCGTTCTATGGCTACACCTTC CASMIWDSAFYGYTF
15 NA NA TRBJ2-5 TRBV29-1 TGCAGCGTTGAAGATCTTCTTGGAGTAGGAAGTACCCAGTACTTC CSVEDLLGVGSTQYF
13 NA NA TRBJ2-7 TRBV7-8 TGTGCCAGCAGCCCCTGGGGCTCCTACGAGCAGTACTTC CASSPWGSYEQYF
15 NA medium-sized TRBJ1-1 TRBV14 TGTGCCAGCAGCCAAGATGTATGGCCAAACACTGAAGCTTTCTTT CASSQDVWPNTEAFF
15 TRBD1 once TRBJ2-7 TRBV27 TGTGCCAGCAGTTTGGAGACAGGGGGATCCTACGAGCAGTACTTC CASSLETGGSYEQYF
14 TRBD1 NA TRBJ1-5 TRBV10-3 TGTGCCATCAGCGGCGGACAGGGAGTGGGGCCCCAGCATTTT CAISGGQGVGPQHF
15 NA medium-sized TRBJ1-3 TRBV7-9 TGTGCCAGCACCACGGACGGGTTCTCTGGAAACACCATATATTTT CASTTDGFSGNTIYF
13 NA NA TRBJ2-7 TRBV19 TGTGCCAGTAGCCCGGGGTCGGCCTACGAGCAGTACTTC CASSPGSAYEQYF
13 NA NA TRBJ2-5 TRBV7-3 TGTGCCAGCAGCCTTGGACAGCAAGAGACCCAGTACTTC CASSLGQQETQYF
14 TRBD1 few TRBJ1-1 TRBV7-2 TGTGCCAGCAGCTTAGGGACAGGTTACACTGAAGCTTTCTTT CASSLGTGYTEAFF
15 TRBD1 NA TRBJ2-3 TRBV11-2 TGTGCCAGCAGCTTGGGACAGGGGAGTGGGGGTACGCAGTATTTT CASSLGQGSGGTQYF
13 NA NA TRBJ2-6 TRBV4-1 TGCGCCAGCAGCCAAGCCGGCCTCGGGGTCCTGACTTTC CASSQAGLGVLTF
16 NA once TRBJ1-1 TRBV6-5 TGTGCCAGCAGTTACTATGTAGGGACGAGGGACACTGAAGCTTTCTTT CASSYYVGTRDTEAFF
15 NA NA TRBJ2-6 TRBV28 TGTGCCAGCACCCGACCTCGGGGTGGGGCCAACGTCCTGACTTTC CASTRPRGGANVLTF
16 NA NA TRBJ1-2 TRBV7-6 TGTGCCAGCAGCTTAGGAACGTCCCGGAGTAACTATGGCTACACCTTC CASSLGTSRSNYGYTF
13 NA NA TRBJ2-7 TRBV5-4 TGTGCCAGCAGCTCGGACGCGGCCTACGAGCAGTACTTC CASSSDAAYEQYF
14 NA NA TRBJ2-7 TRBV4-1 TGCGCCAGCAGCCAAGATATTGCCGTATACGAGCAGTACTTC CASSQDIAVYEQYF
14 NA NA TRBJ1-5 TRBV28 TGTGCCAGCAGGCGTCCTCGAAACAATCAGCCCCAGCATTTT CASRRPRNNQPQHF
13 TRBD1 NA TRBJ2-7 TRBV6-5 TGTGCCTGTTCACAGGGGGAGTCCTACGAGCAGTACTTC CACSQGESYEQYF
13 NA NA TRBJ1-1 TRBV7-2 TGTGCCAGCAGCTTAATGGGTTTTACTGAAGCTTTCTTT CASSLMGFTEAFF
15 NA NA TRBJ2-2 TRBV4-3 TGCGCCAGCAGCCAAGGGAGGGGAATGGCCGGGGAGCTGTTTTTT CASSQGRGMAGELFF
15 NA once TRBJ2-4 TRBV6-4 TGTGCCAGCAGTGAGGGCCCGGGCGAGAAAAACATTCAGTACTTC CASSEGPGEKNIQYF
11 NA NA TRBJ2-7 TRBV20-1 TGCAGTGCTTCGGTTACCTACGAGCAGTACTTC CSASVTYEQYF